This entry lists 17 T cell receptor beta chains sequenced from one sample in a study of spatial heterogeneity in lung cancer. Time point defined: sample taken at primary tumor resection. The study sequenced unsorted whole RNA from tumor, nontumor lung or frozen PBMC. TCRdb called the 5' RACE reads again in MiXCR, with one record for every CDR3 protein. The sample consists of 90,000 to 95,000 distinct CDR3 sequences, about an eighth of them appearing once. The source material was PBMCs, sampled at surgery. These receptors were collected from a male donor with early-stage non-small cell lung cancer.

The V and J genes are TRBV7-9 and TRBJ2-7, with 10 bases identical to TRBD1. Germline CDR1 SEHNR, CDR2 FQNEAQ (reference sequence). The V gene end was trimmed by 6 bases and the J gene end by 2 bases; junction bases not matched to a gene: 4. The CDR3 spans 14 residues. CDR3 bases: TGTGCCAGCAGGACGGGACAGGGGACCTACGAGCAGTACTTC. Its translation: CASRTGQGTYEQYF.

The chain employs TRBV5-1 and TRBJ2-2; D unclear. CDR1 SGHRS and CDR2 YFSETQ come from the germline V gene. This CDR3 is 14 amino acids long. The V and J ends lost 4 bases and 6 bases respectively, with 13 bases between them. CDR3 sequence reads: CASSQDARPGELFF. CDR3 nucleotide sequence: TGCGCCAGCAGCCAGGACGCCCGACCCGGGGAGCTGTTTTTT.

This clonotype occurred many times. This rearrangement joins TRBV5-8 to TRBJ2-5; D unresolved. V gave up 4 bases and J gave up 2 bases, with 21 bases separating them. CDR1 SGHTS and CDR2 YDEGEE come from the germline V gene. This CDR3 is built from 17 residues. The CDR3 nucleotides are TGTGCCAGCAGCCCCTGGACCCAGTTTGGTCAACAAGAGACCCAGTACTTC. This sequence encodes CASSPWTQFGQQETQYF.

The chain joins TRBV5-1 to TRBJ1-2, with TRBD1 identical over 7 bases. Per the germline V gene, CDR1 is SGHRS and CDR2 is YFSETQ. CDR3 length equals 14 residues. The V segment lost 5 bases and the J segment 6 bases; nucleotides outside the gene matches: 10. The CDR3 DNA sequence: TGCGCCAGCAGGGCCGGGACAGAGGTCGATGGCTACACCTTC. Translating it yields CASRAGTEVDGYTF.

This clonotype was seen a few times. The V and J genes are TRBV20-1 and TRBJ2-7, with D perhaps being TRBD1 or TRBD2 (5 bases each). Trimming removed 3 bases at V and 5 bases at J, with 14 bases between. There are 13 residues in the CDR3. Germline-derived CDR1 and CDR2 are DFQATT and SNEGSKA (reference sequence). The CDR3 nucleotides are TGCAGTGCTAGTCGGGGCCTGGTCGACGAGCAGTACTTC. This translates into CSASRGLVDEQYF.

This clonotype has only a few counts. This chain connects TRBV11-3 to TRBJ2-3; D uncertain. V was cut by 3 bases and J by 5 bases, with 6 bases left in between. The CDR3 runs 12 residues. Looked up from germline, CDR1 is SGHNT and CDR2 is YENEEA. This CDR3 reads CASSFAGDTQYF. The CDR3, as DNA: TGTGCCAGCAGCTTTGCCGGAGATACGCAGTATTTT.

The chain uses TRBV5-1 and TRBJ1-1; 7 positions match TRBD1. The CDR3 extends over 15 amino acids. The junction had 2 bases not matched to a gene; V was cut back by 0 bases and J by 0 bases. CDR1 is SGHRS, CDR2 YFSETQ, per germline. CDR3 sequence: CASSLVGTVNTEAFF. The CDR3 DNA reads TGCGCCAGCAGCTTGGTTGGGACAGTGAACACTGAAGCTTTCTTT.

The J gene is TRBJ2-7, the V gene TRBV3-1; TRBD1 matches 7 bases. CDR3 length: 16 residues. V was pared by 0 bases and J by 4 bases, with 9 bases of the junction left unmatched. Germline CDR1 LGHDT, CDR2 YNNKEL (reference sequence). DNA of the CDR3: TGTGCCAGCAGCCAAGACGGAGGACAGGCTTTATACGAGCAGTACTTC. It is translated as CASSQDGGQALYEQYF.

The rearrangement links TRBV7-9 to TRBJ2-2; 7 bases are shared with TRBD2. Germline CDR1 SEHNR, CDR2 FQNEAQ (reference sequence). CDR3 size: 16 residues. V dropped 4 bases and J dropped 5; count of bases not matched to a gene: 10. The CDR3 is CASSSSQRGETGELFF. The CDR3 nucleotides are TGTGCCAGCAGCTCTTCGCAACGGGGGGAAACCGGGGAGCTGTTTTTT.

The chain joins TRBV6-2 or TRBV6-3 to TRBJ2-7, with D possibly being TRBD2 (6 bases). The V gene lost 2 bases and the J gene lost 6 bases, with 17 bases spanning the gap. CDR3 length equals 15 residues. The V gene's germline CDR1 is MNHEY and CDR2 SVGEGT. CDR3 loop: CASSYAGMSGVEQYF. The CDR3, as DNA: TGTGCCAGCAGTTACGCGGGGATGAGCGGAGTCGAGCAGTACTTC.

This clonotype was seen repeatedly, ten times or more. The V gene is TRBV2, the J gene TRBJ2-7, with D tentatively TRBD1 (6 bases). The V end lost 6 bases, the J end lost 2 bases, and 8 bases lay between the germline ends. The length of the CDR3 is 12 residues. Germline V gives CDR1 SNHLY, CDR2 FYNNEI. The CDR3 protein is CASRGTTYEQYF. CDR3 DNA: TGTGCCAGCAGAGGGACAACCTACGAGCAGTACTTC.

This clonotype was observed a handful of times. The V call is TRBV28, the J call TRBJ2-7, with a tentative D call TRBD2 (7 bases). V was pared by 7 bases and J by 6 bases, with 25 bases between. Germline values: CDR1 MDHEN, CDR2 SYDVKM. This CDR3 spans 16 amino acids. The CDR3 DNA follows: TGTGCCAGCATGGTAAATTTGGGGGGGCTCCTACGCGAGCAGTACTTC. Translating it yields CASMVNLGGLLREQYF. Looking up the rest from reference TRBV28 and TRBJ2-7 gives the full variable domain: DVKVTQSSRYLVKRTGEKVFLECVQDMDHENMFWYRQDPGLGLRLIYFSYDVKMKEKGDIPEGYSVSREKKERFSLILESASTNQTSMYLCASMVNLGGLLREQYFGPGTRLTVT.

V usage is TRBV20-1 and J usage is TRBJ2-7; 7 bases fit TRBD2. In germline, CDR1 is DFQATT, CDR2 SNEGSKA (reference sequence). The CDR3 has 14 residues. V shed 1 base and J 1 base; nucleotides not matched to a gene: 4. The CDR3 region has the DNA TGCAGTGCTAGAGTGCCGCGGGGGTCCTACGAGCAGTACTTC. Translated: CSARVPRGSYEQYF.

The table lists this clonotype with a few counts. At one end the junction does not follow the germline gene, possibly because of a read error. The rearrangement joins TRBV28 to TRBJ1-2, with D possibly being TRBD1 (6 bases). CDR3 length equals 10 residues. Germline-derived CDR1 and CDR2 are MDHEN and SYDVKM. CDR3 amino acids: CATAQGSIAF. DNA of the CDR3: TGTGCCACCGCACAGGGAAGTATAGCCTTC.

This clonotype was observed a handful of times. The chain combines TRBV18 with TRBJ1-5; no clear D gene. Per the germline V gene, CDR1 is KGHSH and CDR2 is LQKENI. V gave up 3 bases and J gave up 0 bases, with 15 bases separating them. The CDR3 loop spans 17 amino acids. The CDR3: CASSPMSRHYSNQPQHF. The CDR3 DNA reads TGTGCCAGCTCACCGATGAGCAGGCATTATAGCAATCAGCCCCAGCATTTT.

The chain uses TRBV6-5 and TRBJ1-1; D is uncertain. The length of the CDR3 is 13 residues. Germline CDR1 MNHEY, CDR2 SVGAGI. V shed 2 bases and J shed 1 base, with 5 bases lying between them. CDR3 DNA sequence: TGTGCCAGCAGTTACATGGCGAACACTGAAGCTTTCTTT. It encodes CASSYMANTEAFF.

This sequence joins TRBV27 and TRBJ2-7; 7 bases are a match to TRBD1. Germline V gene lookup returns CDR1 MNHEY and CDR2 SMNVEV (reference sequence). V dropped 4 bases and J dropped 1; count of bases not matched to a gene: 10. The CDR3 runs to 16 residues. The CDR3 DNA sequence: TGTGCCAGCAGTTCTCGTGCGAGACAGGGATCCTACGAGCAGTACTTC. Translated: CASSSRARQGSYEQYF.